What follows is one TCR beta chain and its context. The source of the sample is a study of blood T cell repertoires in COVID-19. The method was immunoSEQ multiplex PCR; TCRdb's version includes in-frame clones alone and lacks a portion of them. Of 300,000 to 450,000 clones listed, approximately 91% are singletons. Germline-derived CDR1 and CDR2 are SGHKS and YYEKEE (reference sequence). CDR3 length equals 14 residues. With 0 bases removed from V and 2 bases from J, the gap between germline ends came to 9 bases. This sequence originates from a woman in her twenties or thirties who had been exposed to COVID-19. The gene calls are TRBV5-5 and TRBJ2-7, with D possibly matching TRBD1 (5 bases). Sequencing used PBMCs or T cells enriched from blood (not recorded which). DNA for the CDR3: TGTGCCAGCAGCTTGGGGGGCGCCGCCTACGAGCAGTACTTC. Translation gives CASSLGGAAYEQYF.